A selection of T cell receptor beta chains follows, all from one sample in a study of T-cell reconstitution after alpha-beta-depleted transplantation in children. Each CDR3 protein gets one entry after TCRdb re-called the PCR reads with MiXCR. The profile shows approximately 500,000 distinct CDR3 sequences, about 10% of them singletons. Material: PBMCs, obtained before TCRalphabeta/CD19-depleted stem cell transplant. The receptors were sampled from a child aged 2-15 years with inherited bone marrow failure, due to receive a stem cell transplant. Each CDR3 is given without its conserved first and last residue. Clone size is given for some rows only: seen once, a few or many times, or a class if the clone is expanded.

clone size: few; V gene: TRBV21-1; J gene: TRBJ1-1; CDR3 protein: ASSRGLTEAF
clone size: -; V gene: TRBV20-1; J gene: TRBJ2-7; CDR3 protein: SAADRVSYEQY
clone size: many; V gene: TRBV5-1; J gene: TRBJ1-1; CDR3 protein: ASRDGIGTEAF
clone size: few; V gene: TRBV6-2/TRBV6-3; J gene: TRBJ2-1; CDR3 protein: ASGHQGRGTTGFYNEQF
clone size: -; V gene: TRBV20-1; J gene: TRBJ2-7; CDR3 protein: SGETADYEQY
clone size: -; V gene: TRBV4-2; J gene: TRBJ2-6; CDR3 protein: ARGLRTGSPSGANVLT
clone size: many; V gene: TRBV7-9; J gene: TRBJ1-5; CDR3 protein: ASSRLGTEPQH
clone size: many; V gene: TRBV12-3/TRBV12-4; J gene: TRBJ2-1; CDR3 protein: ASSFATRARQF
clone size: few; V gene: TRBV5-1; J gene: TRBJ2-5; CDR3 protein: ASSLDDSYQETQY
clone size: many; V gene: TRBV7-2; J gene: TRBJ2-1; CDR3 protein: ASSPIVTGNEQF
clone size: many; V gene: TRBV20-1; J gene: TRBJ2-1; CDR3 protein: SAIRTSGIFNEQF
clone size: few; V gene: TRBV20-1; J gene: TRBJ2-7; CDR3 protein: SAPDRVRGEQY
clone size: once; V gene: TRBV30; J gene: TRBJ1-1; CDR3 protein: AWSQGVGTEAF
clone size: few; V gene: TRBV19; J gene: TRBJ2-2; CDR3 protein: ASSQSLGGELF
clone size: few; V gene: TRBV7-9; J gene: TRBJ2-1; CDR3 protein: ASSSPSGGSYNEQF
clone size: many; V gene: TRBV3-1; J gene: TRBJ2-7; CDR3 protein: ASSQSGQGPYEQY
clone size: few; V gene: TRBV27; J gene: TRBJ2-3; CDR3 protein: ASSWTRTDFTDTQY
clone size: many; V gene: TRBV4-3; J gene: TRBJ2-5; CDR3 protein: ASSQDPLAGETQY